The subject of this entry is one T cell receptor (beta chain). This sample stems from a study of blood T cell repertoires in COVID-19. Measured with immunoSEQ multiplex PCR; TCRdb has only the in-frame clones, and not every one. The table has 150,000 to 200,000 clones, approximately 88% seen once. J lost 0 bases, V lost 5 bases, and 6 bases had no gene match. Germline lookup yields CDR1 SGHRS and CDR2 YFSETQ. The CDR3 totals 16 residues. V and J are TRBV5-1 and TRBJ2-2; 8 bases line up with TRBD1. This clonotype was sampled from a woman aged 60-75 years who had recovered from COVID-19. Sequencing was carried out using PBMCs or T cells enriched from blood (not recorded which). DNA for the CDR3: TGCGCCAGCAGGCCCCAGGGGGCCACGAACACCGGGGAGCTGTTTTTT. This sequence encodes CASRPQGATNTGELFF.